The TCR beta chain described here comes from a study of blood T cell repertoires in COVID-19. As for the study in general: Collection of acute and convalescent COVID-19 samples took place in the United States, Italy and Spain.

The length of the CDR3 is 15 residues. V shed 0 bases and J shed 10 bases, with 14 bases lying between them. Germline V CDR1 and CDR2: SGHTS, YDEGEE. This clone was detected only once. Original analysis: By means of reference gene primer amplification, nucleated cell counts were estimated. Data came from immunoSEQ multiplex PCR; TCRdb stores just in-frame clones and leaves some out. D and trimming were read from the DNA, whereas the V and J calls and clone size are those reported in that table. The sample has 200,000 to 250,000 clones, about 88% seen once. Sequencing was performed on peripheral blood. This clonotype was obtained from a man between 60 and 75 years old with acute or convalescent COVID-19. This chain connects TRBV5-8 to TRBJ1-6, with TRBD1 as a possible D gene (5 bases). CDR3 sequence (DNA): TGTGCCAGCAGCTTGGATGGCAGGGAAGGATCACCCCTCCACTTT. It translates to CASSLDGREGSPLHF.